The clone carrying this T cell receptor (beta chain) was observed a few times. Its specificity is not known. This specimen belongs to a study of cytomegalovirus exposure and HLA in healthy donors. This CDR3 comprises 19 residues. Trimming at V came to 3 bases and at J to 0 bases, leaving 14 bases not matched to a gene. In germline, CDR1 is SGHRS, CDR2 YFSETQ. It was with 60 Vbeta and 13 Jbeta primers that the PCR ran. Some clones are missing from TCRdb's copy, which holds only in-frame ones; the method was immunoSEQ multiplex PCR. In the table there are over 90,000 clones, approximately 74% of which are singletons. It was healthy bone marrow donors who served as donors. Study-wide findings and caveats: An assumption of roughly uniform sequencing depth across donors underlay the presence/absence analyses. With later analysis, a missense DCLRE1C variant became linked to TCR beta V- and J-gene trimming. Another analysis was done later, and it associated 16,951 TCR beta sequences with HLA alleles at 0.05 false discovery rate.

Sample: PBMCs. This clonotype was obtained from a woman in her sixties or seventies in good health and CMV-seropositive. This chain joins TRBV5-1 and TRBJ2-4; 8 bases line up with TRBD1. Here the CDR3 reads CASSSDQATGALAKNIQYF. The CDR3 DNA reads TGCGCCAGCAGCTCCGACCAAGCGACAGGGGCACTAGCCAAAAACATTCAGTACTTC.